This T cell receptor (beta chain) is from a study of cytomegalovirus exposure and HLA in healthy donors. PCR amplification relied on 60 Vbeta primers (plus 13 Jbeta primers). Assay: immunoSEQ multiplex PCR; the TCRdb copy retains only in-frame clones and omits some. The sample consists of roughly 120,000 clones, just over 75% of them appearing once. Findings of the study overall: A highly shared variant cluster was judged a likely technical artifact.

Regarding this clone: Its specificity is unknown.

The TCR originated in a man younger than 45 in good health and CMV-seropositive. Sequenced sample: PBMCs.

The CDR3 reads CASSLVGIQDYGYTF. Written as DNA, the CDR3 is TGTGCCAGCAGCTTAGTTGGTATACAGGACTATGGCTACACCTTC. The chain combines TRBV7-9 with TRBJ1-2, with D tentatively TRBD1 (5 bases). The CDR3 extends over 15 amino acids. V lost 1 base to trimming and J lost 3 bases, with 12 bases between them. CDR1 and CDR2 (germline): SEHNR, FQNEAQ (reference sequence).